This T cell receptor (beta chain) was captured in a study of shared clonotypes between healthy human individuals. About the research overall: The plates for each donor numbered three CD4 naive, three CD4 memory, two CD8 naive and one CD8 memory.

Using immunoSEQ multiplex PCR, the repertoire was profiled, and TCRdb retains in-frame clones only, with some absent. The table records 2 million to 2.5 million clones, 85% to 95% of them present only once. General study findings and limits: Naive subsets usually exceeded memory subsets in estimated richness.

Positively selected for CCR7, the CD45RO-negative cells used as naive CD8 cells excluded terminally differentiated effector memory CD45RA+ cells. HIV-negative, healthy adults without recent acute infections or vaccinations were the donors. This CDR3 has 13 amino acids. Germline V CDR1 and CDR2: MDHEN, SYDVKM. V was cut by 1 base and J by 8 bases, with 9 bases left in between. Of note for this clone: What it recognizes is unknown.

Sequencing input: naive CD8+ T cells from PBMCs. This chain joins TRBV28 and TRBJ2-1, with D unresolved. The clonotype originates from a man between 18 and 29 years old in good health. Some clones in this sample may be carry-over from other donors' samples. The chain's CDR3 is CASSLLSRYEQFF. CDR3 DNA sequence: TGTGCCAGCAGTTTATTATCTAGGTATGAGCAGTTCTTC.